These 30 T cell receptor beta chains share one sample of origin, sequenced in a study of blood T cell repertoires in COVID-19. Using immunoSEQ multiplex PCR, the repertoire was profiled, and TCRdb retains in-frame clones only, with some absent. Of 190,000 or so clones listed, around 82% were seen once; the top ten hold over 7.5%. Sequenced material: peripheral blood. The receptors originated from a woman aged 80 or older with acute or convalescent COVID-19.

The chain uses TRBV19 and TRBJ2-7, with TRBD2 as a possible D gene (6 bases). Germline CDR1 LNHDA, CDR2 SQIVND (reference sequence). The CDR3 runs 15 residues. V was clipped by 5 bases and J by 2 bases, with 16 bases between them. The CDR3 reads CASSPTLTRTYEQYF. For the CDR3, the DNA is TGTGCCAGTAGTCCGACCTTGACTAGGACCTACGAGCAGTACTTC.

V is TRBV25-1 and J is TRBJ2-3, with D tentatively TRBD2 (5 bases). The CDR3 is 13 residues long. V was pared by 8 bases and J by 4 bases, with 13 bases between. From germline, CDR1 is MGHDK and CDR2 SYGVNS. The CDR3 coding sequence is TGTGCCAGCTGGGAGACGGGCCCAGATACGCAGTATTTT. Translated, it gives CASWETGPDTQYF.

This clone has only one observation. The V gene is TRBV7-9, the J gene TRBJ1-5; tentative D call: TRBD1 (6 bases). Per the germline V gene, CDR1 is SEHNR and CDR2 is FQNEAQ (reference sequence). The CDR3 covers 14 residues. V lost 6 bases, J lost 4 bases, and 13 bases lay in between. The chain's CDR3 is CASSPGHPNQPQHF. As DNA, the CDR3 is TGTGCCAGCAGTCCGGGACACCCAAATCAGCCCCAGCATTTT.

V usage is TRBV12-5 and J usage is TRBJ1-4, with D unclear. Looked up from germline, CDR1 is LGHNT and CDR2 is FRNRAP. V was clipped by 6 bases and J by 7 bases, with 12 bases between them. The CDR3 totals 13 residues. CDR3 protein: CASGILEGEKLFF. CDR3 nucleotide sequence: TGTGCTAGTGGCATCTTAGAGGGTGAAAAACTGTTTTTT.

Note on this clone: Other DNA sequences from this sample encode an identical CDR3 as well. In DNA, the CDR3 is TGTGCCAGCAGCTTGGGGGACAGGGGCTCACCCCTCCACTTT. Encoded protein: CASSLGDRGSPLHF. This rearrangement joins TRBV5-6 to TRBJ1-6, with 10 bases aligning to TRBD1. Germline CDR1 SGHDT, CDR2 YYEEEE. There are 14 residues in the CDR3. The ends lost 0 bases at V and 10 bases at J; junction bases unmatched: 1.

This chain uses TRBV14 with TRBJ1-4; 8 bases are shared with TRBD1. Germline loops: CDR1 SGHDN, CDR2 FVKESK. The V gene end was trimmed by 4 bases and the J gene end by 7 bases; junction bases not matched to a gene: 5. The CDR3 spans 14 residues. The CDR3 reads CASSRPGGGEKLFF. The CDR3 bases are TGTGCCAGCAGCCGTCCAGGGGGCGGTGAAAAACTGTTTTTT.

The chain recombines TRBV7-2 with TRBJ2-6; 10 nucleotides agree with TRBD2. V lost 5 bases and J lost 4; bases outside the gene matches: 11. CDR1 SGHTA and CDR2 FQGNSA come from the germline V gene. CDR3 length: 18 amino acids. Here the CDR3 reads CASSLNLAGALGANVLTF. As DNA, the CDR3 is TGTGCCAGCAGCCTGAACCTAGCGGGAGCTCTGGGGGCCAACGTCCTGACTTTC.

This chain uses TRBV7-9 with TRBJ1-1; TRBD1 matches at 7 bases. The germline V gene has CDR1 SEHNR and CDR2 FQNEAQ (reference sequence). With V trimmed by 5 bases and J by 8 bases, 8 bases remained unmatched. The CDR3 length is 13 residues. CDR3 sequence: CASSGRTGVEAFF. DNA for the CDR3: TGTGCCAGCAGCGGTAGGACAGGAGTGGAAGCTTTCTTT. The full variable domain, in which reference TRBV7-9 and TRBJ1-1 provide the parts outside the CDR3, is DTGVSQNPRHKITKRGQNVTFRCDPISEHNRLYWYRQTLGQGPEFLTYFQNEAQLEKSRLLSDRFSAERPKGSFSTLEIQRTEQGDSAMYLCASSGRTGVEAFFGQGTRLTVV.

This chain connects TRBV2 to TRBJ1-5, with D perhaps TRBD1 (5 bases). CDR3 length: 13 residues. Germline CDR1 is SNHLY and CDR2 is FYNNEI. V lost 6 bases and J 7 bases, leaving 13 bases between the germline ends. The CDR3 protein is CASSQGERQPQHF. The DNA for the CDR3 is TGTGCCAGCAGCCAGGGTGAACGACAGCCCCAGCATTTT.

The chain is built from TRBV24-1 and TRBJ2-6; 12 bases match TRBD2. Germline CDR1 is KGHDR and CDR2 is SFDVKD. The CDR3 contains 16 residues. After removal of 8 bases from V and 4 bases from J, the junction contained 5 bases not matched to a gene. CDR3: CATTTSGGGGANVLTF. The DNA of the CDR3 is TGTGCCACCACGACTAGCGGGGGAGGCGGGGCCAACGTCCTGACTTTC.

This clone was seen a single time. V usage is TRBV18 and J usage is TRBJ2-7, with D unclear. CDR1 and CDR2 (germline): KGHSH, LQKENI. The V and J ends lost 0 bases and 4 bases respectively, with 10 bases between them. The CDR3 is 14 amino acids. CDR3 bases: TGTGCCAGCTCACCACCGATTAGCCAATACGAGCAGTACTTC. It encodes CASSPPISQYEQYF. The whole variable domain, remainder taken from reference TRBV18 and TRBJ2-7, is NAGVMQNPRHLVRRRGQEARLRCSPMKGHSHVYWYRQLPEEGLKFMVYLQKENIIDESGMPKERFSAEFPKEGPSILRIQQVVRGDSAAYFCASSPPISQYEQYFGPGTRLTVT.

The genes are TRBV10-3 and TRBJ2-1, with 7 bases identical to TRBD2. The CDR3 totals 12 residues. Germline CDR1 reads ENHRY; CDR2 reads SYGVKD. Trimming removed 8 bases from V and 7 bases from J; junction bases left unmatched: 5. The CDR3 coding sequence is TGTGCCATCCGTGGGGAGGGGAATGAGCAGTTCTTC. Translation: CAIRGEGNEQFF.

V usage is TRBV3-1 (or the pseudogene TRBV3-2) and J usage is TRBJ2-7; D perhaps matches TRBD2 (6 bases). The CDR3 sequence is 15 residues long. CDR1 is LGHDT and CDR2 is YNNKEL in the germline V gene (reference sequence). The V end lost 0 bases, the J end lost 1 base, and 10 bases lay between the germline ends. The CDR3 loop is CASSQEAGRSYEQYF. DNA for the CDR3: TGTGCCAGCAGCCAAGAGGCAGGGAGGTCCTACGAGCAGTACTTC.

The sample holds one count of this clone. This chain connects TRBV19 to TRBJ2-1; 8 positions match TRBD2. Per germline, CDR1 LNHDA and CDR2 SQIVND (reference sequence). J was trimmed by 7 bases and V by 5 bases; bases with no gene match: 7. The CDR3 runs 14 residues. CDR3 residues: CASSWGLDGNEQFF. The CDR3 DNA reads TGTGCCAGTAGTTGGGGACTAGACGGAAATGAGCAGTTCTTC.

The genes are TRBV7-2 and TRBJ1-2; no definite D call. V was clipped by 6 bases and J by 0 bases, with 11 bases between them. CDR1 and CDR2 from the germline V gene are SGHTA and FQGNSA. The CDR3 is made up of 14 amino acids. CDR3 nucleotides: TGTGCCAGCAGAACACACATATCTAACTATGGCTACACCTTC. Amino acid sequence: CASRTHISNYGYTF.

This chain links TRBV11-3 with TRBJ2-7; D gene unclear. Germline CDR1 reads SGHNT; CDR2 reads YENEEA. The V gene lost 5 bases and the J gene lost 4 bases, with 12 bases spanning the gap. This CDR3 comprises 13 residues. For the CDR3, the DNA is TGTGCCAGCAGCCACTACTCTCAGTACGAGCAGTACTTC. This sequence encodes CASSHYSQYEQYF.

This rearrangement joins TRBV7-7 to TRBJ2-4; a possible D gene is TRBD2 (6 bases). In germline, CDR1 is SSHAT, CDR2 FNYEAQ (reference sequence). The V gene lost 5 bases and the J gene lost 6 bases, with 11 bases spanning the gap. This CDR3 is built from 13 residues. CDR3 in amino acids: CASSRERGNIQYF. In nucleotides, the CDR3 is TGTGCCAGCAGCCGGGAGAGGGGAAACATTCAGTACTTC.

The table lists this clone with a few counts. The J gene is TRBJ2-5, the V gene TRBV29-1, with TRBD2 matching 12 bases. V trimming: 7 bases; J trimming: 4 bases; junction bases outside the gene matches: 4. There are 13 residues in the CDR3. CDR1 SQVTM and CDR2 ANQGSEA come from the germline V gene. In DNA form, the CDR3 reads TGCAGCGGACTAGCGGGAGAGCTAGAGACCCAGTACTTC. Its protein product is CSGLAGELETQYF.

V and J are TRBV6-5 and TRBJ1-4, with 8 positions matching TRBD1. The J segment lost 4 bases and the V segment lost 4 bases, leaving 5 bases of the junction unmatched. The CDR3 is 15 amino acids. The germline CDR1 and CDR2 sequences are MNHEY and SVGAGI. The CDR3 DNA is TGTGCCAGCAGTTCCGACAGGGGCTATAATGAAAAACTGTTTTTT. Translating gives CASSSDRGYNEKLFF.

The gene calls are TRBV7-8 and TRBJ1-2; D is ambiguous. Deletions cut 5 bases from V and 3 bases from J, with 16 bases between. The CDR3 sequence is 15 residues long. CDR1 SGHVS and CDR2 FQNEAQ come from the germline V gene. The CDR3 DNA reads as TGTGCCAGCAGCCCCCAACCACTACGGGACTATGGCTACACCTTC. Translation: CASSPQPLRDYGYTF.

This sequence joins TRBV24-1 and TRBJ1-5; D unresolved. CDR1 and CDR2 (germline): KGHDR, SFDVKD. The CDR3 runs 13 residues. The V end lost 4 bases, the J end lost 0 bases, and 3 bases lay between the germline ends. DNA for the CDR3: TGTGCCACCAGTGACGGTAGCAATCAGCCCCAGCATTTT. Translation gives CATSDGSNQPQHF.

This clone was observed a few times. The V and J genes are TRBV6-5 and TRBJ2-1; D may be TRBD2 (6 bases). The germline V gene encodes CDR1 MNHEY and CDR2 SVGAGI. The CDR3 has 14 residues. With 8 bases removed from V and 3 bases from J, the gap between germline ends came to 14 bases. The DNA for the CDR3 is TGTGCCAGCGCCGAGGGACTTGACTACAATGAGCAGTTCTTC. Translation: CASAEGLDYNEQFF.

The table lists this clone with a few counts. The V and J genes are TRBV5-4 and TRBJ2-1, with TRBD2 matching 14 bases. From germline, CDR1 is SGHNT and CDR2 YYREEE (reference sequence). The CDR3 length is 15 residues. The V segment lost 3 bases and the J segment 10 bases; nucleotides outside the gene matches: 6. The chain's CDR3 is CASSSGTSGSKEQFF. CDR3 bases: TGTGCCAGCAGCTCCGGGACTAGCGGGAGTAAGGAGCAGTTCTTC.

The chain couples TRBV24-1 to TRBJ1-2, with D hard to call. Per the germline V gene, CDR1 is KGHDR and CDR2 is SFDVKD. The ends were cut back, 0 bases at V and 9 bases at J, with 13 bases in the middle. The CDR3 length is 14 residues. The CDR3 region is CATSDLDGTGSYTF. The CDR3 nucleotides are TGTGCCACCAGTGATTTGGACGGAACGGGGAGCTACACCTTC.

V usage is TRBV9 and J usage is TRBJ1-2; possible D gene TRBD1, 5 bases. V was clipped by 0 bases and J by 7 bases, with 16 bases between them. Germline assignment: CDR1 SGDLS and CDR2 YYNGEE. This CDR3 has 15 residues. The CDR3 here is CASSVGDSPGGGYTF. CDR3 nucleotide sequence: TGTGCCAGCAGCGTAGGGGACTCCCCAGGCGGTGGCTACACCTTC.

The chain joins TRBV7-2 to TRBJ2-1, with 10 nucleotides matching TRBD2. The germline CDR1 and CDR2 sequences are SGHTA and FQGNSA. This CDR3 has 15 residues. V lost 1 base to trimming and J lost 6 bases; unmatched junction nucleotides: 3. The CDR3 DNA is TGTGCCAGCAGCTTAGGAGCGGGAGGGTTCAATGAGCAGTTCTTC. It yields the protein CASSLGAGGFNEQFF.

The chain is built from TRBV18 and TRBJ1-1; D is unclear. Trimming took off 0 bases at V and 4 bases at J, with 12 bases between the two ends. Germline assignment: CDR1 KGHSH and CDR2 LQKENI. The CDR3 extends over 15 amino acids. The CDR3 nucleotides read TGTGCCAGCTCACCACCGGCAGAATCGGGCACTGAAGCTTTCTTT. Protein: CASSPPAESGTEAFF.

This sequence joins TRBV18 and TRBJ1-5; TRBD1 is a possible D gene (6 bases). The CDR3 loop spans 14 amino acids. Trimming pared 6 bases from V and 3 bases from J, leaving 12 bases between. The germline V gene has CDR1 KGHSH and CDR2 LQKENI. CDR3 sequence: CASSLRDTNQPQHF. The CDR3 DNA sequence: TGTGCCAGCTCCCTCCGGGACACCAATCAGCCCCAGCATTTT.

V usage is TRBV3-1 (or the pseudogene TRBV3-2) and J usage is TRBJ1-1; D call uncertain. This CDR3 is built from 17 residues. Germline lookup yields CDR1 LGHDT and CDR2 YNNKEL (reference sequence). V lost 0 bases to trimming and J lost 4 bases, with 18 bases between them. In DNA, the CDR3 is TGTGCCAGCAGCCAAGAGGCGTGCGTCGGGAAGTCCACTGAAGCTTTCTTT. It translates to CASSQEACVGKSTEAFF.

This rearrangement joins TRBV5-1 to TRBJ2-5; the match to TRBD1 covers 9 bases. This CDR3 spans 13 amino acids. The ends lost 4 bases at V and 4 bases at J; junction bases unmatched: 2. Looked up from germline, CDR1 is SGHRS and CDR2 is YFSETQ. The CDR3 DNA sequence: TGCGCCAGCAGCCTGGACAGGGGAGAGACCCAGTACTTC. This gives the protein CASSLDRGETQYF.